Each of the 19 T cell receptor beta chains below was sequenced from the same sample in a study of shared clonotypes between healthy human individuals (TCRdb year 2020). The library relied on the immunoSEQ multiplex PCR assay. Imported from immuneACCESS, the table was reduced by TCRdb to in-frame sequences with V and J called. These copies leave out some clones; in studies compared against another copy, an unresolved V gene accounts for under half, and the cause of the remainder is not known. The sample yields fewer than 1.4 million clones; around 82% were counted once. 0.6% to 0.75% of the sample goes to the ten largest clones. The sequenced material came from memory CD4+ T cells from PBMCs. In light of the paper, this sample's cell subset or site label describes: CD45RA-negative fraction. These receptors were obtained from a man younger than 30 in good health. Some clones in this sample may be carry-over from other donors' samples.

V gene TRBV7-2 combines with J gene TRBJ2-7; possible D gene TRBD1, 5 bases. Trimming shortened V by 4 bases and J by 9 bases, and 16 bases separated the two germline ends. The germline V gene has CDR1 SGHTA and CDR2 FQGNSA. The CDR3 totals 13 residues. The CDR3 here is CASSSPWGPGQYF. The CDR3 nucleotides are TGTGCCAGCAGCTCCCCCTGGGGCCCAGGGCAGTACTTC.

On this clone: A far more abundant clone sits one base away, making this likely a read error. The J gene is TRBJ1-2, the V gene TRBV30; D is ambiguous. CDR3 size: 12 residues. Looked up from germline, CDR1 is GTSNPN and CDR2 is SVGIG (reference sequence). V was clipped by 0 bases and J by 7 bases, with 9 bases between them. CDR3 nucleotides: TGTGCCTGGAGTGTACCGGGTAGTGGCTACACCTTC. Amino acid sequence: CAWSVPGSGYTF.

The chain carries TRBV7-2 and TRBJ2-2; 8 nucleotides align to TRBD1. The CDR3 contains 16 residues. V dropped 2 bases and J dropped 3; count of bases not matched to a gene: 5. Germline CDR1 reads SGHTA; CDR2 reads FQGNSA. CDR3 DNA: TGTGCCAGCAGCTTAAGGACAGGGCTAGACACCGGGGAGCTGTTTTTT. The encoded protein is CASSLRTGLDTGELFF.

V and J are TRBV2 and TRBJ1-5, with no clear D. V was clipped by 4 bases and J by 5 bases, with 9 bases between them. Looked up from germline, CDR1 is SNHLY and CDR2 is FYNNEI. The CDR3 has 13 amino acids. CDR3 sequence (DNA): TGTGCCAGCAGTGCGGAGGAGGATCAGCCCCAGCATTTT. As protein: CASSAEEDQPQHF.

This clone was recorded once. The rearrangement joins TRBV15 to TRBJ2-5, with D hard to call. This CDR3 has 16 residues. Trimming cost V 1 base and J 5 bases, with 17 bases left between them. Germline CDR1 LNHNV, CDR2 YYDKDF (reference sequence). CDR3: CATSRVGQSYGETQYF. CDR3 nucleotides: TGTGCCACCAGCAGAGTTGGTCAGAGCTACGGGGAGACCCAGTACTTC.

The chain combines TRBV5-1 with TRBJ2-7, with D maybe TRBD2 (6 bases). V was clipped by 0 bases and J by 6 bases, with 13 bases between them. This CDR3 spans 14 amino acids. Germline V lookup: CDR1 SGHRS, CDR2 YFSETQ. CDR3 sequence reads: CASSLAGGMGEQYF. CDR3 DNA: TGCGCCAGCAGCTTGGCTGGGGGGATGGGCGAGCAGTACTTC.

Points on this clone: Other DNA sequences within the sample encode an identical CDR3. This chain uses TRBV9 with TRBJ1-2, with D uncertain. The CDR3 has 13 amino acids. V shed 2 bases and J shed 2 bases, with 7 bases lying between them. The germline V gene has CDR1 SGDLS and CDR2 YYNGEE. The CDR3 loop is CASSVDRNYGYTF. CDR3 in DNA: TGTGCCAGCAGCGTGGACCGGAACTATGGCTACACCTTC.

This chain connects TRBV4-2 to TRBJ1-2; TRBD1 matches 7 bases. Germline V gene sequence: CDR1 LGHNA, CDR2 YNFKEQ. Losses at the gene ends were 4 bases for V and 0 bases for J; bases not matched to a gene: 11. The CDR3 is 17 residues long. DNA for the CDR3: TGTGCCAGCAGCCGCGTCGGGCGGGACAGAGCTAACTATGGCTACACCTTC. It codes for CASSRVGRDRANYGYTF.

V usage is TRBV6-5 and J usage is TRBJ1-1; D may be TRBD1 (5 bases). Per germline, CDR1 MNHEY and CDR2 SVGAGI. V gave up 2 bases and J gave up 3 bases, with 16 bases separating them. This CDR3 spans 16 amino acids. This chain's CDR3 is CASSYARWGEDTEAFF. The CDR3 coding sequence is TGTGCCAGCAGTTACGCCAGATGGGGGGAGGACACTGAAGCTTTCTTT.

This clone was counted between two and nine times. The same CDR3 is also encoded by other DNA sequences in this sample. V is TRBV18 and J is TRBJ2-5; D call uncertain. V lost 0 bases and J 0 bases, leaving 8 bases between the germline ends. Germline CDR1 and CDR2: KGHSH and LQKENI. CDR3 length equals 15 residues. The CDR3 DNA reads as TGTGCCAGCTCACCACCCTCCCGGAACCAAGAGACCCAGTACTTC. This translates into CASSPPSRNQETQYF.

The CDR3 nucleotides are TGTGCCAGCAGCCCCTTAGCGGGAGTGACAGATACGCAGTATTTT. Protein: CASSPLAGVTDTQYF. The V and J genes are TRBV7-9 and TRBJ2-3; 9 bases align to TRBD2. V shed 5 bases and J 3 bases; nucleotides not matched to a gene: 6. The CDR3 sequence is 15 residues long. Germline CDR1 reads SEHNR; CDR2 reads FQNEAQ (reference sequence).

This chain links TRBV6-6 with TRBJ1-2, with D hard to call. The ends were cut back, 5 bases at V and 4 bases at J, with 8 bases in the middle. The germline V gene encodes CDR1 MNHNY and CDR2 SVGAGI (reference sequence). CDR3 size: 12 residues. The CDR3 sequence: CASSTRGYGYTF. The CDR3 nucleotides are TGTGCCAGCAGTACCCGGGGCTATGGCTACACCTTC.

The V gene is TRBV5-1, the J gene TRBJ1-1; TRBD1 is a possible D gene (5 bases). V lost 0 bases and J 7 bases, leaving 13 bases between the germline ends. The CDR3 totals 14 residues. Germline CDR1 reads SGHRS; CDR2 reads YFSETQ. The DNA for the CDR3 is TGCGCCAGCAGCTTGGGGATCAAGGGGCTTGAAGCTTTCTTT. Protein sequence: CASSLGIKGLEAFF. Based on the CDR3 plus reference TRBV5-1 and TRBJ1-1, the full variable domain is KAGVTQTPRYLIKTRGQQVTLSCSPISGHRSVSWYQQTPGQGLQFLFEYFSETQRNKGNFPGRFSGRQFSNSRSEMNVSTLELGDSALYLCASSLGIKGLEAFFGQGTRLTVV.

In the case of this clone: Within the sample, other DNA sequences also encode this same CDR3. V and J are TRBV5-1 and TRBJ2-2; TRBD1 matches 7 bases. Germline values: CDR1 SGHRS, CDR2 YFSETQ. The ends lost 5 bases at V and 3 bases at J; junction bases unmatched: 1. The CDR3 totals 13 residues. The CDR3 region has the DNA TGCGCCAGCAGTCAGGGGGACACCGGGGAGCTGTTTTTT. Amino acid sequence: CASSQGDTGELFF.

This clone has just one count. This CDR3 is CASSTRTAASYTF. In nucleotides, the CDR3 is TGTGCCAGTAGTACACGGACCGCTGCGAGCTACACCTTC. The chain couples TRBV19 to TRBJ1-2; unclear D gene. CDR3 length: 13 residues. V was trimmed by 4 bases and J by 9 bases, leaving 15 bases between them. Per germline, CDR1 LNHDA and CDR2 SQIVND (reference sequence).

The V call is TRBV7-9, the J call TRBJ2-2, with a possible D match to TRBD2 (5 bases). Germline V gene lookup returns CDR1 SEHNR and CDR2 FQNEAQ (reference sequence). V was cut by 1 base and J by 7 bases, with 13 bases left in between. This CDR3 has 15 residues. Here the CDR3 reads CASSLVDRRGGELFF. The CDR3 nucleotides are TGTGCCAGCAGCTTAGTAGACCGACGGGGCGGGGAGCTGTTTTTT.

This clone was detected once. The CDR3 reads CAWSVRRGTEAFF. CDR3 sequence (DNA): TGTGCCTGGAGTGTACGCCGGGGCACTGAAGCTTTCTTT. The V gene is TRBV30, the J gene TRBJ1-1; D ambiguous. The CDR3 is 13 residues long. V dropped 0 bases and J dropped 4 bases, with 9 bases sitting between them. Germline V gives CDR1 GTSNPN, CDR2 SVGIG (reference sequence).

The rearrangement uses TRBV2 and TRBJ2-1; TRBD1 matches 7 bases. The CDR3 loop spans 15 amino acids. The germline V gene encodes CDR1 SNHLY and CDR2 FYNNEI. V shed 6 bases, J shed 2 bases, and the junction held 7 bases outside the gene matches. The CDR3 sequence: CASRLDRVTYNEQFF. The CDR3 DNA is TGTGCCAGCAGATTAGACAGGGTGACCTACAATGAGCAGTTCTTC.

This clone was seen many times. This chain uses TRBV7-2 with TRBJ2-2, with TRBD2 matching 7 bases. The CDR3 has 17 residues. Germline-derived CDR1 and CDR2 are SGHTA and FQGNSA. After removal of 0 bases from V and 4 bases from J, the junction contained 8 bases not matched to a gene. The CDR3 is CASSLASRLALTGELFF. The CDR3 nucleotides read TGTGCCAGCAGCTTAGCTTCTCGACTAGCCCTCACCGGGGAGCTGTTTTTT.